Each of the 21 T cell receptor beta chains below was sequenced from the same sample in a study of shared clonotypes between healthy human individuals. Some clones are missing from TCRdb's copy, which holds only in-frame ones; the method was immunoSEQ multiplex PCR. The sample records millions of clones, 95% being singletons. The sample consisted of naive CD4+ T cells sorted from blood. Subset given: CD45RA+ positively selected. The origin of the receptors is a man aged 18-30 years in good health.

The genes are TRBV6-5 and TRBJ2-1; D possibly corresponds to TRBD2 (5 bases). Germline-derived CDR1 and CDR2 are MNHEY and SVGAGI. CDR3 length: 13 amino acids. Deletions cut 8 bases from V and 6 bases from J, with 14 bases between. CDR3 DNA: TGTGCCAGCGGGCTAGCTCCCCTCAATGAGCAGTTCTTC. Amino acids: CASGLAPLNEQFF.

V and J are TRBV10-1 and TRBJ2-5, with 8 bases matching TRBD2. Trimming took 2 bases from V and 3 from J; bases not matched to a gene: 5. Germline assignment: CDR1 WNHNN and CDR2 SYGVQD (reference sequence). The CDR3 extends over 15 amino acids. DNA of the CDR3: TGCGCCAGCAGTGAGGGGGGACTAGGAGAAGAGACCCAGTACTTC. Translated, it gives CASSEGGLGEETQYF.

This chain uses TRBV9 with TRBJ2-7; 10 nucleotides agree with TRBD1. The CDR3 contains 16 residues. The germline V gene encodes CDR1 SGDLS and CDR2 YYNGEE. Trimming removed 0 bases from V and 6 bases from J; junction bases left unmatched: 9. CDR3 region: CASSVGPGQGMGEQYF. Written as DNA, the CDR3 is TGTGCCAGCAGCGTAGGCCCGGGACAGGGGATGGGCGAGCAGTACTTC.

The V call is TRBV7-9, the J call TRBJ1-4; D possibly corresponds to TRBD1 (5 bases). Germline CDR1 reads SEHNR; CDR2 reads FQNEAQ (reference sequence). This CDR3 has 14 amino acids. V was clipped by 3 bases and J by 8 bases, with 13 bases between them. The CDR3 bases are TGTGCCAGCAGCTTGGGGTTCGAGGGGGAAAAACTGTTTTTT. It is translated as CASSLGFEGEKLFF.

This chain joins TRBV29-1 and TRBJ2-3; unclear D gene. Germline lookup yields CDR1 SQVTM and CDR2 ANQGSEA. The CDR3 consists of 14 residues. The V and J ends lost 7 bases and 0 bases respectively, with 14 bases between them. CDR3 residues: CSGQPEQSTDTQYF. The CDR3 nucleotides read TGCAGCGGCCAGCCTGAGCAGAGCACAGATACGCAGTATTTT.

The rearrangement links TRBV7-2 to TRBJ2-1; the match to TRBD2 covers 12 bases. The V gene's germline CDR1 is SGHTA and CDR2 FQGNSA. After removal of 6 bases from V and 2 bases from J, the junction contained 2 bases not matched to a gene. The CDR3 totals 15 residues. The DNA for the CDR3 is TGTGCCAGCAGGCTAGCGGGAGGGCCCTACAATGAGCAGTTCTTC. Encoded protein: CASRLAGGPYNEQFF. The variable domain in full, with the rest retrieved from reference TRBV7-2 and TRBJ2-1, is GAGVSQSPSNKVTEKGKDVELRCDPISGHTALYWYRQSLGQGLEFLIYFQGNSAPDKSGLPSDRFSAERTGGSVSTLTIQRTQQEDSAVYLCASRLAGGPYNEQFFGPGTRLTVL.

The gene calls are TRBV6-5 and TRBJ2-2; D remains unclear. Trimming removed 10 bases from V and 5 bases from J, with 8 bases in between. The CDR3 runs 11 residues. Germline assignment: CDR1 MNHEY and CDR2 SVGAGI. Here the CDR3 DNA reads TGTGCCACATACTATACCGGGGAGCTGTTTTTT. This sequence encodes CATYYTGELFF.

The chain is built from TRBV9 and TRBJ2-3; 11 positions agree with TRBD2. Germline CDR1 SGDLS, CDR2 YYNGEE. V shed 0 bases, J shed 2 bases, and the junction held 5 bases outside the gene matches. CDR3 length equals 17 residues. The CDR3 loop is CASSVGGSGGATDTQYF. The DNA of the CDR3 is TGTGCCAGCAGCGTAGGTGGTAGCGGGGGGGCCACAGATACGCAGTATTTT.

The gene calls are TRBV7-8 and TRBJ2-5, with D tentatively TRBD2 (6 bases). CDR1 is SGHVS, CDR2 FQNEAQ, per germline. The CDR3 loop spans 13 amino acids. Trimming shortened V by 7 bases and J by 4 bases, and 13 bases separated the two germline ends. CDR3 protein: CASTSRRVETQYF. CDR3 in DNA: TGTGCCAGCACCTCCCGGAGGGTAGAGACCCAGTACTTC.

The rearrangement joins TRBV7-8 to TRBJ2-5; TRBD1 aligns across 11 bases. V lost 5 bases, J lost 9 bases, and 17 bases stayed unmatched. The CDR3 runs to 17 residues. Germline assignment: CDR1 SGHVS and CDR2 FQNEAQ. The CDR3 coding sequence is TGTGCCAGCAGCACCCCTAGGGGGACAGGGGGGCAAGTGCCCCAGTACTTC. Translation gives CASSTPRGTGGQVPQYF.

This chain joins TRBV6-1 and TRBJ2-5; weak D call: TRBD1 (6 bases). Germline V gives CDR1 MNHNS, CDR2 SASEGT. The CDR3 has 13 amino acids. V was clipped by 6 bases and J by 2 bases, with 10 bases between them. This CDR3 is CASRHRVQETQYF. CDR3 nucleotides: TGTGCCAGCAGACACAGGGTTCAAGAGACCCAGTACTTC.

CDR3 protein: CASRRDRGEQFF. As DNA, the CDR3 is TGTGCCAGCCGCCGGGACAGGGGTGAGCAGTTCTTC. This chain joins TRBV5-5 and TRBJ2-1; TRBD1 agrees at 10 bases. Trimming cost V 7 bases and J 9 bases; bases outside gene matches: 4. Germline CDR1 is SGHKS and CDR2 is YYEKEE (reference sequence). This CDR3 spans 12 amino acids. Full variable domain (remainder filled in from reference TRBV5-5 and TRBJ2-1): DAGVTQSPTHLIKTRGQQVTLRCSPISGHKSVSWYQQVLGQGPQFIFQYYEKEERGRGNFPDRFSARQFPNYSSELNVNALLLGDSALYLCASRRDRGEQFFGPGTRLTVL.

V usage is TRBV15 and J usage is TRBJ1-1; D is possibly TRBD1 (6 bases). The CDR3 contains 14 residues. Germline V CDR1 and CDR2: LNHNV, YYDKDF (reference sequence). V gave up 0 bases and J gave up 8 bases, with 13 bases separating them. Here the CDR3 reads CATSRDAGTSEAFF. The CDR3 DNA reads TGTGCCACCAGCAGAGATGCCGGGACAAGCGAAGCTTTCTTT.

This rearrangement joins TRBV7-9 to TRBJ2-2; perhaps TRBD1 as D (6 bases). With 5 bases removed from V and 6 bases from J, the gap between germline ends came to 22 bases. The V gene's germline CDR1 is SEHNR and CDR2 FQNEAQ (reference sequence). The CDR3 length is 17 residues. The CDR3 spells CASSLPQGGRVPGELFF. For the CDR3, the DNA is TGTGCCAGCAGCCTACCACAAGGGGGTCGGGTCCCCGGGGAGCTGTTTTTT. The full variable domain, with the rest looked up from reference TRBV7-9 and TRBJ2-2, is DTGVSQNPRHKITKRGQNVTFRCDPISEHNRLYWYRQTLGQGPEFLTYFQNEAQLEKSRLLSDRFSAERPKGSFSTLEIQRTEQGDSAMYLCASSLPQGGRVPGELFFGEGSRLTVL.

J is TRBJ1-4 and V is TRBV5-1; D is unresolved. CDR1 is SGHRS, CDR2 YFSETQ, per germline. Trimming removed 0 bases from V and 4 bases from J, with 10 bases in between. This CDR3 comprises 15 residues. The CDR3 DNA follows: TGCGCCAGCAGCTTGGCCGTGGGATTTAATGAAAAACTGTTTTTT. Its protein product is CASSLAVGFNEKLFF.

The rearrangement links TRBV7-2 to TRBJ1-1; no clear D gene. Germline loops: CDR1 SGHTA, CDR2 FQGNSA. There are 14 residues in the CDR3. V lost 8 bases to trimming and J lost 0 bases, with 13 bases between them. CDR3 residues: CASSGGGLNTEAFF. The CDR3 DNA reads TGTGCCAGCTCCGGCGGAGGGCTGAACACTGAAGCTTTCTTT.

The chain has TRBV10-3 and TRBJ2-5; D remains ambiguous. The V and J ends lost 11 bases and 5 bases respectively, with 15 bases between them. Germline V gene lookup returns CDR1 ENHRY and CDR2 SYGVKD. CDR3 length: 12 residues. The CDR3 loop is CAASRTGETQYF. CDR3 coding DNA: TGTGCCGCCTCCCGGACCGGGGAGACCCAGTACTTC.

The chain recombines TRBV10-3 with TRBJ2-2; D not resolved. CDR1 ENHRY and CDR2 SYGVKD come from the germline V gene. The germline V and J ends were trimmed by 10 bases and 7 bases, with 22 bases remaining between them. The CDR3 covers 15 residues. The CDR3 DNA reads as TGTGCCACCACAACAGCCCCGCCGGATGGCGGGGAGCTGTTTTTT. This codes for CATTTAPPDGGELFF.

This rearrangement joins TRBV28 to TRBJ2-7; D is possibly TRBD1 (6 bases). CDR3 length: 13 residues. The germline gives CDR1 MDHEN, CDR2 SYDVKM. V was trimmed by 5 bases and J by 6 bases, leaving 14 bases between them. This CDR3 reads CASSLQGGSEQYF. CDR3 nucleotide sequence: TGTGCCAGCAGTCTACAGGGTGGGAGCGAGCAGTACTTC.

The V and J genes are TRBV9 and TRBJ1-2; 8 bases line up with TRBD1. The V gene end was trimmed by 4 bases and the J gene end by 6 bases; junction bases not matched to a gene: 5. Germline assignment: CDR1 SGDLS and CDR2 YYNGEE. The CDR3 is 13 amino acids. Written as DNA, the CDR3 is TGTGCCAGCAGCCCCCCGACAGGGGATGGCTACACCTTC. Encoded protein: CASSPPTGDGYTF. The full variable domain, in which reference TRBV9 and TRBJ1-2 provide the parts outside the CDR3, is DSGVTQTPKHLITATGQRVTLRCSPRSGDLSVYWYQQSLDQGLQFLIQYYNGEERAKGNILERFSAQQFPDLHSELNLSSLELGDSALYFCASSPPTGDGYTFGSGTRLTVV.

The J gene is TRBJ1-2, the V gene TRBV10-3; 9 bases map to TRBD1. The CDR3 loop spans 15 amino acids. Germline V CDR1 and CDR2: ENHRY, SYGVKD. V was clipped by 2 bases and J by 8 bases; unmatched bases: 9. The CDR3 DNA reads TGTGCCATCAGTGAGAACCGGGACAGGGCCCGGGGCTACACCTTC. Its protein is CAISENRDRARGYTF.